These 4 T cell receptor beta chains came from one sample sequenced in a study of cytomegalovirus exposure and HLA in healthy donors. The PCR had 60 Vbeta and 13 Jbeta primers. TCRdb keeps only in-frame clones here, not all; method: immunoSEQ multiplex PCR. This sample's clone table lists some 200,000 clones. Specimen: PBMCs. The receptors stem from a girl between 2 and 10 years old in good health and CMV-seropositive.

The CDR3 coding sequence is TGTGCCAGCAGCCTAAGCCGGGACAGGGGAGCCAAAAACATTCAGTACTTC. Translation gives CASSLSRDRGAKNIQYF. This chain connects TRBV7-8 to TRBJ2-4, with 10 bases fitting TRBD1. CDR3 length: 17 amino acids. Trimming cost V 5 bases and J 0 bases; bases outside gene matches: 7. Germline CDR1 and CDR2: SGHVS and FQNEAQ.

This chain joins TRBV5-4 and TRBJ2-7, with a possible D match to TRBD2 (5 bases). CDR1 is SGHNT and CDR2 is YYREEE in the germline V gene (reference sequence). V lost 0 bases, J lost 3 bases, and 13 bases lay in between. The CDR3 is 15 residues long. CDR3 protein: CASSLGWDGSYEQYF. Written as DNA, the CDR3 is TGTGCCAGCAGCTTGGGCTGGGATGGGAGCTACGAGCAGTACTTC. Full variable domain (remainder filled in from reference TRBV5-4 and TRBJ2-7): ETGVTQSPTHLIKTRGQQVTLRCSSQSGHNTVSWYQQALGQGPQFIFQYYREEENGRGNFPPRFSGLQFPNYSSELNVNALELDDSALYLCASSLGWDGSYEQYFGPGTRLTVT.

This chain joins TRBV19 and TRBJ1-2; tentative D call: TRBD1 (5 bases). The CDR3 runs 12 residues. Trimming took off 5 bases at V and 5 bases at J, with 9 bases between the two ends. Germline V lookup: CDR1 LNHDA, CDR2 SQIVND (reference sequence). CDR3 protein: CASSERGYGYTF. The CDR3 nucleotides read TGTGCCAGTAGTGAAAGGGGTTATGGCTACACCTTC.

V is TRBV18 and J is TRBJ2-3; D may be TRBD1 (5 bases). The germline V gene has CDR1 KGHSH and CDR2 LQKENI. The CDR3 consists of 16 residues. The V gene lost 1 base and the J gene lost 2 bases, with 13 bases spanning the gap. As DNA, the CDR3 is TGTGCCAGCTCACCACGTGGGGCGAACCCCACAGATACGCAGTATTTT. Translated, it gives CASSPRGANPTDTQYF.